Listed here are 2 T cell receptor beta chains from one sample, sequenced in a study of PD-1 blockade in mismatch repair-deficient tumors. Assay: immunoSEQ multiplex PCR; the TCRdb copy retains only in-frame clones and omits some. The data contain 14,000 or so clones, approximately 80% of them singletons. Here the sequenced sample was PBMCs, taken approximately 14 weeks after starting pembrolizumab. The receptors stem from an adult with mismatch repair-deficient cancer.

This rearrangement joins TRBV5-1 to TRBJ1-3; maybe TRBD1 (6 bases). Per germline, CDR1 SGHRS and CDR2 YFSETQ. CDR3 size: 15 residues. The V end lost 4 bases, the J end lost 2 bases, and 13 bases lay between the germline ends. The CDR3 coding sequence is TGCGCCAGCAGCCCCTTCGCAGGGGCTGGAAACACCATATATTTT. Translating gives CASSPFAGAGNTIYF.

The genes are TRBV18 and TRBJ2-1, with 7 bases fitting TRBD2. The CDR3 consists of 14 residues. The germline V gene encodes CDR1 KGHSH and CDR2 LQKENI. The V gene end was trimmed by 1 base and the J gene end by 3 bases; junction bases not matched to a gene: 0. The CDR3 bases are TGTGCCAGCTCACCACTAGCGGGCTACAATGAGCAGTTCTTC. Amino acid sequence: CASSPLAGYNEQFF.